The 26 T cell receptor beta chains reported below all come from one sample, sequenced in a study of blood T cells in healthy people across ages. A second PCR, run for about 7 to 11 cycles, used a sample-barcoded 5' primer plus a J-beta primer mix. TCRdb itself ran the 5' RACE reads through MiXCR, one entry per CDR3 protein. The data contain 900,000 to 950,000 distinct CDR3 sequences, roughly 28% of them singletons. These data are also associated with another study on T cells of mothers and their children.

Sequencing used blood. These receptors all stem from a woman aged 40 to 50 in good health.

Regarding this clonotype: A read error may account for a junction end that differs from germline. The chain joins TRBV12-3 or TRBV12-4 to TRBJ2-3; 9 bases match TRBD2. This CDR3 has 16 residues. The CDR3 DNA reads as TGTGCCAGCAGTCCGCAAATGCGGGGGGGCACAGATGCGCAGTATTTT. This sequence encodes CASSPQMRGGTDAQYF.

The gene calls are TRBV3-1 and TRBJ1-2; 9 bases are a match to TRBD1. The V gene end was trimmed by 2 bases and the J gene end by 7 bases; junction bases not matched to a gene: 5. Germline CDR1 reads LGHDT; CDR2 reads YNNKEL (reference sequence). The CDR3 loop spans 14 amino acids. CDR3 coding DNA: TGTGCCAGCAGCCAATCGGAGACAGGGGGTGGCTACACCTTC. Its protein is CASSQSETGGGYTF.

Points on this clonotype: Since a much larger clone is just one base distant, this may be a read error. The chain joins TRBV6-1 to TRBJ2-5; D not resolved. Matching the DNA end better, TRBJ2-7 makes the J call doubtful. Germline V CDR1 and CDR2: MNHNS, SASEGT. There are 13 residues in the CDR3. The chain's CDR3 is CARSADPTYEQYF. The CDR3 region has the DNA TGTGCCCGCAGTGCCGACCCTACCTACGAGCAGTACTTC.

The chain uses TRBV5-1 and TRBJ2-3; 10 nucleotides agree with TRBD2. The CDR3 covers 17 residues. The V gene's germline CDR1 is SGHRS and CDR2 YFSETQ. V trimming: 2 bases; J trimming: 2 bases; junction bases outside the gene matches: 8. CDR3 loop: CASSFYRLAGPTDTQYF. CDR3 DNA sequence: TGCGCCAGCAGCTTTTACCGACTAGCGGGCCCCACAGATACGCAGTATTTT.

The chain carries TRBV14 and TRBJ2-7; 7 nucleotides align to TRBD1. CDR3 size: 17 residues. V was pared by 1 base and J by 5 bases, with 14 bases of the junction left unmatched. CDR1 and CDR2 (germline): SGHDN, FVKESK. The CDR3 reads CASSQGPRGGQVDEQYF. CDR3 nucleotides: TGTGCCAGCAGCCAAGGCCCCCGAGGGGGCCAAGTAGACGAGCAGTACTTC.

This clonotype was seen a few times. The V gene is TRBV7-8, the J gene TRBJ1-6; TRBD1 might be the D (5 bases). V shed 6 bases and J shed 7 bases, with 19 bases lying between them. This CDR3 spans 16 amino acids. The germline V gene has CDR1 SGHVS and CDR2 FQNEAQ. Here the CDR3 DNA reads TGTGCCAGCAGAGAATCGGGGGGAGCGATCAATTCACCCCTCCACTTT. Amino acid sequence: CASRESGGAINSPLHF.

V gene TRBV29-1 combines with J gene TRBJ2-1; 13 positions match TRBD2. The CDR3 runs 15 residues. From germline, CDR1 is SQVTM and CDR2 ANQGSEA. Unmatched junction bases numbered 10, after V lost 6 bases and J lost 8 bases. CDR3 bases: TGCAGCGTAGGGACTAGCGGGGAGCAGAACGATGAGCAGTTCTTC. Protein sequence: CSVGTSGEQNDEQFF.

On this clonotype: Mismatch with germline at one junction end may stem from a read error. The chain is built from TRBV7-2 and TRBJ2-5; no firm D call. This CDR3 comprises 14 residues. Germline V gene sequence: CDR1 SGHTA, CDR2 FQGNSA. Written as DNA, the CDR3 is TGTGCCAGCAGCTTAGGTGGCTCCCAAGAGACCCGGTACTTC. Translating gives CASSLGGSQETRYF.

The chain recombines TRBV19 with TRBJ2-3; TRBD1 matches at 8 bases. This CDR3 has 17 amino acids. CDR1 is LNHDA and CDR2 is SQIVND in the germline V gene (reference sequence). V lost 4 bases and J lost 6; bases outside the gene matches: 15. CDR3 nucleotide sequence: TGTGCCAGTAGTACCTATCGGACAGGGTTTGTATCTGATACGCAGTATTTT. This encodes CASSTYRTGFVSDTQYF.

V and J are TRBV7-2 and TRBJ1-5, with D hard to call. V lost 3 bases and J lost 7, with 7 bases in between. This CDR3 has 12 residues. CDR1 and CDR2 (germline): SGHTA, FQGNSA. The DNA for the CDR3 is TGTGCCAGCAGCTTTTTATTCCAGCCCCAGCATTTT. Translation: CASSFLFQPQHF.

The chain combines TRBV28 with TRBJ1-2, with 7 bases identical to TRBD1. J was trimmed by 4 bases and V by 4 bases; bases with no gene match: 3. Germline V gives CDR1 MDHEN, CDR2 SYDVKM. CDR3 length: 13 amino acids. This chain's CDR3 is CASSWNRGYGYTF. The CDR3, as DNA: TGTGCCAGCAGTTGGAACAGGGGCTATGGCTACACCTTC.

This clonotype was detected a few times. The rearrangement joins TRBV6-1 to TRBJ2-7, with TRBD2 matching over 7 bases. The CDR3 has 13 residues. From germline, CDR1 is MNHNS and CDR2 SASEGT. V lost 10 bases and J lost 2; bases outside the gene matches: 8. CDR3 amino acids: CANGGLSTYEQYF. CDR3 nucleotides: TGTGCCAACGGGGGACTATCCACCTACGAGCAGTACTTC.

Ten or more counts support this clonotype. V gene TRBV12-3 or TRBV12-4 combines with J gene TRBJ1-2; TRBD1 matches 8 bases. The CDR3 is 14 amino acids. V dropped 6 bases and J dropped 1; count of bases not matched to a gene: 4. DNA for the CDR3: TGTGCCAGCAGCGGACAGGGCCTTAACTATGGCTACACCTTC. Amino acids: CASSGQGLNYGYTF.

The chain joins TRBV5-1 to TRBJ2-1; 10 bases are a match to TRBD2. J lost 9 bases, V lost 0 bases, and 9 bases had no gene match. Germline CDR1 reads SGHRS; CDR2 reads YFSETQ. The CDR3 is made up of 16 amino acids. The CDR3: CASSLGSGGARGEQFF. The DNA for the CDR3 is TGCGCCAGCAGCTTGGGAAGCGGGGGGGCCCGAGGTGAGCAGTTCTTC. Looking up the rest from reference TRBV5-1 and TRBJ2-1 gives the full variable domain: KAGVTQTPRYLIKTRGQQVTLSCSPISGHRSVSWYQQTPGQGLQFLFEYFSETQRNKGNFPGRFSGRQFSNSRSEMNVSTLELGDSALYLCASSLGSGGARGEQFFGPGTRLTVL.

This clonotype was observed a few times. Being one base from a much bigger clone, this may be a read error. Since the CDR3 does not end with the conserved phenylalanine or tryptophan, this likely comes from a read error. This chain uses TRBV6-5 with TRBJ1-2, with D uncertain. Germline V gives CDR1 MNHEY, CDR2 SVGAGI. V was shortened by 9 bases and J by 6 bases, with 2 bases between the two germline ends. The CDR3 length is 8 residues. The CDR3 DNA is TGTGCCAGTCATGGCTACACCGTC. It codes for CASHGYTV.

The gene calls are TRBV6-6 and TRBJ2-5; perhaps TRBD1 as D (6 bases). The assigned J gene may be wrong: the sequence end matches TRBJ2-7 better. The length of the CDR3 is 17 residues. Germline assignment: CDR1 MNHNY and CDR2 SVGAGI (reference sequence). The CDR3 is CASSYSGGQGPVYEQYF. CDR3 in DNA: TGTGCCAGCAGTTACTCTGGGGGACAAGGACCAGTCTACGAGCAGTACTTC.

J is TRBJ1-1 and V is TRBV29-1; perhaps TRBD1 as D (5 bases). The V end was cut by 4 bases, the J end by 1 base, with 13 bases between. CDR1 is SQVTM and CDR2 is ANQGSEA in the germline V gene. The CDR3 sequence is 14 residues long. CDR3 sequence reads: CSVASTRGNTEAFF. The CDR3 bases are TGCAGCGTTGCTTCGACTAGGGGGAACACTGAAGCTTTCTTT.

This clonotype came up many times. The V gene is TRBV6-2 or TRBV6-3, the J gene TRBJ2-1; 7 bases are shared with TRBD2. V lost 7 bases to trimming and J lost 6 bases; unmatched junction nucleotides: 3. Germline V gives CDR1 MNHEY, CDR2 SVGEGT. This CDR3 contains 12 residues. CDR3 nucleotides: TGTGCCAGCACTGGGAGGGGCAATGAGCAGTTCTTC. It encodes CASTGRGNEQFF.

This clonotype was detected many times. The CDR3 DNA sequence: TGTGCCAGCAGTTTAGCCCCACAGGGGCGGGAGCAGTACTTC. This encodes CASSLAPQGREQYF. The V gene is TRBV12-3 or TRBV12-4, the J gene TRBJ2-7; 7 bases fit TRBD1. Trimming took 0 bases from V and 7 from J; bases not matched to a gene: 6. This CDR3 is built from 14 residues.

The V gene is TRBV12-3 or TRBV12-4, the J gene TRBJ1-2; D gene uncertain. The CDR3 runs 16 residues. Trimming removed 1 base at V and 4 bases at J, with 16 bases between. CDR3 region: CASSLGTALPGYGYTF. The CDR3 nucleotides read TGTGCCAGCAGTTTAGGGACGGCCCTTCCTGGCTATGGCTACACCTTC.

V and J are TRBV27 and TRBJ1-2, with D possibly TRBD1 on 5 matching bases. The V end was cut by 3 bases, the J end by 5 bases, with 10 bases between. CDR1 and CDR2 from the germline V gene are MNHEY and SMNVEV (reference sequence). This CDR3 is built from 13 residues. The DNA for the CDR3 is TGTGCCAGCAGTTTGCGGGAGGGGTATGGCTACACCTTC. Translated: CASSLREGYGYTF.

This clonotype was picked up a small number of times. The chain couples TRBV25-1 to TRBJ2-3; D remains unclear. Germline V CDR1 and CDR2: MGHDK, SYGVNS. Trimming took off 4 bases at V and 5 bases at J, with 10 bases between the two ends. The CDR3 consists of 13 residues. CDR3 amino acids: CASSALGVDTQYF. The DNA of the CDR3 is TGTGCCAGCAGTGCCCTAGGAGTAGATACGCAGTATTTT.

The table lists this clonotype with many counts. V and J are TRBV7-2 and TRBJ2-5, with 9 bases fitting TRBD2. The length of the CDR3 is 14 residues. Germline assignment: CDR1 SGHTA and CDR2 FQGNSA. V lost 5 bases, J lost 4 bases, and 5 bases stayed unmatched. In DNA form, the CDR3 reads TGTGCCAGCAGCAATAGCGGGGGACGAGAGACCCAGTACTTC. Translation: CASSNSGGRETQYF.

This clonotype has only a few counts. One junction end disagrees with the germline gene, perhaps due to a read error. The J gene is TRBJ2-1, the V gene TRBV7-9, with TRBD2 matching over 9 bases. This CDR3 is 15 amino acids long. From germline, CDR1 is SEHNR and CDR2 FQNEAQ (reference sequence). The CDR3 DNA follows: TGTGCCAGCACCTTAGCGGGGGCAAAAGGCAGTGAGCAGTTCTTC. Translating it yields CASTLAGAKGSEQFF.

The V gene is TRBV7-3, the J gene TRBJ2-1; 12 bases align to TRBD1. The CDR3 sequence is 14 residues long. From germline, CDR1 is SGHTA and CDR2 FQGTGA. With V trimmed by 5 bases and J by 9 bases, 5 bases remained unmatched. The chain's CDR3 is CASSEGQGAGEQFF. CDR3 nucleotide sequence: TGTGCCAGCAGCGAGGGACAGGGGGCGGGTGAGCAGTTCTTC. Together with reference TRBV7-3 and TRBJ2-1, the CDR3 gives the full variable domain: GAGVSQTPSNKVTEKGKYVELRCDPISGHTALYWYRQSLGQGPEFLIYFQGTGAADDSGLPNDRFFAVRPEGSVSTLKIQRTERGDSAVYLCASSEGQGAGEQFFGPGTRLTVL.

This rearrangement joins TRBV28 to TRBJ1-1; the D is unclear. Trimming left V 6 bases short and J 2 bases short, with 7 bases between. This CDR3 is 12 amino acids long. Germline V gives CDR1 MDHEN, CDR2 SYDVKM. The CDR3 bases are TGTGCCAGCAGAACCCCTAACACTGAAGCTTTCTTT. Protein sequence: CASRTPNTEAFF.